The source of this T cell receptor beta chain is a study of shared clonotypes between healthy human individuals. Study-wide points: Deeper or shallower sequencing was expected to change how clonotypes are shared among donors.

Repertoires were generated with immunoSEQ multiplex PCR, while TCRdb's copy carries only in-frame clones and drops some. The repertoire consists of roughly 2,000,000 clones, with approximately 94% occurring once and the leading ten covering approximately 1.2%. Naivety among CD8 cells was defined by CD45RO negativity and positive CCR7 selection, thereby excluding terminally differentiated effector memory CD45RA+ cells. This CDR3 contains 17 residues. Trimming at V came to 0 bases and at J to 1 base, leaving 9 bases not matched to a gene. From germline, CDR1 is SQVTM and CDR2 ANQGSEA. A note on this clone: Its antigen remains unidentified.

The sample consisted of naive CD8+ T cells sorted from blood. The TCR was taken from a man between 18 and 35 years old in good health. The chain combines TRBV29-1 with TRBJ2-7; 10 nucleotides match TRBD1. This CDR3 is CSVEDPAGQGESYEQYF. Here the CDR3 DNA reads TGCAGCGTTGAAGATCCAGCAGGACAGGGGGAATCCTACGAGCAGTACTTC.